This T cell receptor beta chain was found in a study of technical replicates of blood from a handful of donors. Here immunoSEQ multiplex PCR was the method, and the copy in TCRdb shows in-frame clones only, minus some. Among some 60,000 clones listed, around nine tenths were seen once. Looked up from germline, CDR1 is SGDLS and CDR2 is YYNGEE. The CDR3 extends over 14 amino acids. V was pared by 2 bases and J by 0 bases, with 6 bases between. The clonotype comes from a human donor in good health. Some clones in this sample may be carry-over from other donors' samples. The rearrangement joins TRBV9 to TRBJ1-3, with D unresolved. The sample taken for sequencing was PBMCs. CDR3 in DNA: TGTGCCAGCAGCGTTTTTAACTCTGGAAACACCATATATTTT. It codes for CASSVFNSGNTIYF.